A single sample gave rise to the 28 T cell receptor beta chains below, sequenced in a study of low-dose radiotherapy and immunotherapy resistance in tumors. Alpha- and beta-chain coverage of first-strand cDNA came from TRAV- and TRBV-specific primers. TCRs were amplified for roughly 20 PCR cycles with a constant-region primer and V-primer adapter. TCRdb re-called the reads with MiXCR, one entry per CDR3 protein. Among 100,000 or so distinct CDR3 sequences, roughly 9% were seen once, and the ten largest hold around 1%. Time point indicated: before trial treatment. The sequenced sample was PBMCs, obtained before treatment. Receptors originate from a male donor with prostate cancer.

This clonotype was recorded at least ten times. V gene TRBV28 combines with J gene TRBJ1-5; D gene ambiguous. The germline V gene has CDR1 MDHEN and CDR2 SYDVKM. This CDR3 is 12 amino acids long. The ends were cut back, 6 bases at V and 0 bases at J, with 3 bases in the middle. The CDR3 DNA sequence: TGTGCCAGCAGGAATAGCAATCAGCCCCAGCATTTT. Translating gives CASRNSNQPQHF.

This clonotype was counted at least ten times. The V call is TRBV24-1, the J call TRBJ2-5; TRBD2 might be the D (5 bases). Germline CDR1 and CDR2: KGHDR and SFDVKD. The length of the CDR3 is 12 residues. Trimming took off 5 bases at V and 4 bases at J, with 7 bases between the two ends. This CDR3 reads CATSVGAETQYF. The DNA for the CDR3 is TGTGCCACCAGTGTGGGAGCAGAGACCCAGTACTTC.

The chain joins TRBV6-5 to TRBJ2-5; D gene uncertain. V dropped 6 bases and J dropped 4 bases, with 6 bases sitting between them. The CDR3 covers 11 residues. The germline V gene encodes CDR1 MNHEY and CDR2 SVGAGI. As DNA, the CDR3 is TGTGCCAGCAGCTCAGGAGAGACCCAGTACTTC. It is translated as CASSSGETQYF.

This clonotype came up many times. The CDR3 sequence is CSAPGGYSTDTQYF. In DNA form, the CDR3 reads TGCAGTGCCCCCGGCGGGTATAGCACAGATACGCAGTATTTT. The chain has TRBV20-1 and TRBJ2-3, with D perhaps matching TRBD2 (5 bases). Between the trimmed V and J ends, which lost 6 bases and 0 bases, there was a span of 13 bases. The CDR3 sequence is 14 residues long. Germline V gives CDR1 DFQATT, CDR2 SNEGSKA (reference sequence).

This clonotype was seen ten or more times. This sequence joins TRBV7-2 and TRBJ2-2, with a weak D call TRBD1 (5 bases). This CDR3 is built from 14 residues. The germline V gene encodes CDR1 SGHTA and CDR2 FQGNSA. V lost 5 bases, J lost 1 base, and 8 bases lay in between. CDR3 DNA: TGTGCCAGCAGCACCCAGGGGAACACCGGGGAGCTGTTTTTT. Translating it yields CASSTQGNTGELFF.

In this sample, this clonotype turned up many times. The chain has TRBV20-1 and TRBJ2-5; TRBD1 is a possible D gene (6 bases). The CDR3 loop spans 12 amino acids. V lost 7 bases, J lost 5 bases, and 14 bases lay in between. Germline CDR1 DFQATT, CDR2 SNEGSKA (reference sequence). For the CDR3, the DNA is TGCAGTGTAGGACAGCCGTCCGAGACCCAGTACTTC. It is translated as CSVGQPSETQYF.

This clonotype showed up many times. The CDR3 DNA is TGTGCCAGCAGCACGAACCCCTCCCTCGACCTCGGAGGTACCTACAATGAGCAGTTCTTC. Amino acids: CASSTNPSLDLGGTYNEQFF. V gene TRBV7-9 combines with J gene TRBJ2-1; a weak D match, TRBD2 (5 bases). V shed 5 bases and J shed 2 bases, with 28 bases lying between them. This CDR3 contains 20 residues. Per germline, CDR1 SEHNR and CDR2 FQNEAQ (reference sequence).

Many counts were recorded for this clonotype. The CDR3 DNA sequence: TGCGCCAGCAGCTCCGTACAGGGGGCATACAATGAGCAGTTCTTC. It encodes CASSSVQGAYNEQFF. The chain has TRBV5-1 and TRBJ2-1; 9 bases line up with TRBD1. The germline CDR1 and CDR2 sequences are SGHRS and YFSETQ. The junction had 5 bases not matched to a gene; V was cut back by 3 bases and J by 4 bases. The length of the CDR3 is 15 residues.

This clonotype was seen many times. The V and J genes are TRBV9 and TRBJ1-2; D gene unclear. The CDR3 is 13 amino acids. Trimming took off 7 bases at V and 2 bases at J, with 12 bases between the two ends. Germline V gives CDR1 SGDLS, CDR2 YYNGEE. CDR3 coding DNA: TGTGCCAGCTACGGGAACACCAACTATGGCTACACCTTC. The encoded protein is CASYGNTNYGYTF.

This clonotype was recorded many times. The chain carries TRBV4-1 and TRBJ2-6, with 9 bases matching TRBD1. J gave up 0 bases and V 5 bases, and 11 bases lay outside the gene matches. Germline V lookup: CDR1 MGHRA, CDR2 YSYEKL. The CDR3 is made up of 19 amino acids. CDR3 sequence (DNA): TGCGCCAGCAGCTTAACACCCGGGACAGGGAGCTCTGGGGCCAACGTCCTGACTTTC. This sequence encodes CASSLTPGTGSSGANVLTF.

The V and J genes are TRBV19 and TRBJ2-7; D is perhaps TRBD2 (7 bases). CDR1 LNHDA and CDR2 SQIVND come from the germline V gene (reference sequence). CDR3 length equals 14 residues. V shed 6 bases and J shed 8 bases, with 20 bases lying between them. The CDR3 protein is CASSSQGGGPQQYF. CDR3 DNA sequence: TGTGCCAGTAGCTCCCAGGGAGGGGGACCGCAGCAGTACTTC.

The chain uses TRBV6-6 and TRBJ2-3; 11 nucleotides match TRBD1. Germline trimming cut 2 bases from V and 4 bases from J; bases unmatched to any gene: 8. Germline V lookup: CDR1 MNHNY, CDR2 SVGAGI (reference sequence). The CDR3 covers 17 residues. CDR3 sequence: CASSYALDRGQADTQYF. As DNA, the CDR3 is TGTGCCAGCAGTTACGCACTGGACAGGGGGCAAGCAGATACGCAGTATTTT.

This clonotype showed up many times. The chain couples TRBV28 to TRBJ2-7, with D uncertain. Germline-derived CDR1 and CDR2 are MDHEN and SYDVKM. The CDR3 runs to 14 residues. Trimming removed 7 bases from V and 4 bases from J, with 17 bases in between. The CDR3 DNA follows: TGTGCCAGCATCGATGACGATGGCGCGTACGAGCAGTACTTC. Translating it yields CASIDDDGAYEQYF.

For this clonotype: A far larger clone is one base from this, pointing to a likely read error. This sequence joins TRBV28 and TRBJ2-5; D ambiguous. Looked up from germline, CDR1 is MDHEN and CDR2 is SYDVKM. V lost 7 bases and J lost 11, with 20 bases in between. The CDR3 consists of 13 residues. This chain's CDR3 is CASKRSSINEQYF. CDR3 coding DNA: TGTGCCAGCAAGAGGAGTAGCATCAATGAGCAGTACTTC. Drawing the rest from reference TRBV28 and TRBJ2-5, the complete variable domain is DVKVTQSSRYLVKRTGEKVFLECVQDMDHENMFWYRQDPGLGLRLIYFSYDVKMKEKGDIPEGYSVSREKKERFSLILESASTNQTSMYLCASKRSSINEQYFGPGTRLLVL.

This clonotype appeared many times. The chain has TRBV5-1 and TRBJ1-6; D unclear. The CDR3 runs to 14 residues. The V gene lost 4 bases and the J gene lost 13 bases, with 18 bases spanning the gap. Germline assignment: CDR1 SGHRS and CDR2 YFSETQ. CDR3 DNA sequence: TGCGCCAGCAGCGAATCCGCCTTTGTTGGGCCCCTCCACTTT. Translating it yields CASSESAFVGPLHF.

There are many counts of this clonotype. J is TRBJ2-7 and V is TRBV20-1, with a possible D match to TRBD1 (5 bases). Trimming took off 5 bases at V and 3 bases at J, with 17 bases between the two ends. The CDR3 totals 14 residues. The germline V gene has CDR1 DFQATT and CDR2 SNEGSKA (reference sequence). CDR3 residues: CSAGWQGTNYEQYF. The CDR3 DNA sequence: TGCAGTGCTGGGTGGCAGGGTACCAACTACGAGCAGTACTTC.

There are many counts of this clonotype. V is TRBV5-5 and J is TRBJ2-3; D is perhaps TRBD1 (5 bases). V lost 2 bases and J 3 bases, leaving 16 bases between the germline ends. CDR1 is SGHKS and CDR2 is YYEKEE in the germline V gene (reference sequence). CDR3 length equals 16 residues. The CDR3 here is CASSLMDITYTDTQYF. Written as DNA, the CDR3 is TGTGCCAGCAGCTTAATGGACATTACGTATACAGATACGCAGTATTTT.

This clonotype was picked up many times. The CDR3: CASSPAASGAYEQYF. The CDR3 bases are TGTGCCAGCAGCCCCGCGGCTAGCGGAGCCTACGAGCAGTACTTC. The chain carries TRBV7-2 and TRBJ2-7; 7 bases are shared with TRBD2. Germline V CDR1 and CDR2: SGHTA, FQGNSA. The CDR3 runs 15 residues. V trimming: 5 bases; J trimming: 2 bases; junction bases outside the gene matches: 9.

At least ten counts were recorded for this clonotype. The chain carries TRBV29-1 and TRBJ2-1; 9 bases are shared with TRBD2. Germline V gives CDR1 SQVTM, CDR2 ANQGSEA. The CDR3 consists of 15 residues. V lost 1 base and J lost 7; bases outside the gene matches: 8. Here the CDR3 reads CSVEAQRGVLNEQFF. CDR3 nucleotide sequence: TGCAGCGTTGAAGCCCAGCGGGGGGTTCTTAATGAGCAGTTCTTC.

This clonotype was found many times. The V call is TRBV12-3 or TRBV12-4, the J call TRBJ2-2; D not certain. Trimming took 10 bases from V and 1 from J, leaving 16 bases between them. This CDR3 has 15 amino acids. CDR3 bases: TGTGCCATCGATACTGTCGGGCTGAACACCGGGGAGCTGTTTTTT. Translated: CAIDTVGLNTGELFF.

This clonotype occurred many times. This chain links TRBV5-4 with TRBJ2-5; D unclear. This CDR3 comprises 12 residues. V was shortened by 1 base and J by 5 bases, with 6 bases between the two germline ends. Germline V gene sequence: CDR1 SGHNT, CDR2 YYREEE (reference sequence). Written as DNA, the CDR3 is TGTGCCAGCAGCTTGCCCCGGGAGACCCAGTACTTC. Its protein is CASSLPRETQYF.

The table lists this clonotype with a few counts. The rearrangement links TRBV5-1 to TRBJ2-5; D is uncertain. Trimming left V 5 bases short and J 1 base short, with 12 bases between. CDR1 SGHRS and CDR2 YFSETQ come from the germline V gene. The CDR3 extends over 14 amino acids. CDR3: CASRIGPLQETQYF. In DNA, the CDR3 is TGCGCCAGCAGGATAGGACCACTCCAAGAGACCCAGTACTTC.

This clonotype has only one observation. This CDR3 reads CSLQGGQGTDTQYF. The DNA for the CDR3 is TGCAGCCTCCAGGGGGGGCAGGGGACAGATACGCAGTATTTT. V and J are TRBV29-1 and TRBJ2-3; TRBD1 or TRBD2 may be the D gene (7 bases each). Germline CDR1 SQVTM, CDR2 ANQGSEA. The V gene lost 8 bases and the J gene lost 3 bases, with 18 bases spanning the gap. CDR3 length equals 14 residues.

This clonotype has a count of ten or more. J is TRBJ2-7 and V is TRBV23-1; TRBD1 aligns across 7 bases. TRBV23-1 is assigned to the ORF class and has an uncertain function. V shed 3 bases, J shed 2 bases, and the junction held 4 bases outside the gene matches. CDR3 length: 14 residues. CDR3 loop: CASSHRDRTYEQYF. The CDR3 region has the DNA TGCGCCAGCAGTCATCGGGACAGAACCTACGAGCAGTACTTC.

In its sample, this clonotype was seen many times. Here the CDR3 reads CSVDASGSTDTQYF. In DNA, the CDR3 is TGCAGCGTTGACGCTAGCGGGAGCACAGATACGCAGTATTTT. The genes are TRBV29-1 and TRBJ2-3; TRBD2 matches 8 bases. This CDR3 contains 14 residues. CDR1 and CDR2 (germline): SQVTM, ANQGSEA. The junction had 2 bases not matched to a gene; V was cut back by 3 bases and J by 0 bases.

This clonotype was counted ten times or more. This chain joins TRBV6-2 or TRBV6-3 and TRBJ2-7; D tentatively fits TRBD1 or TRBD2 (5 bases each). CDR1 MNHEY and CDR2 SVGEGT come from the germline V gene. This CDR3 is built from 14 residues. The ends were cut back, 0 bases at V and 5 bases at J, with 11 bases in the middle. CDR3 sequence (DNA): TGTGCCAGCAGTTACTCGATCCAGGGAGACGAGCAGTACTTC. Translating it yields CASSYSIQGDEQYF.

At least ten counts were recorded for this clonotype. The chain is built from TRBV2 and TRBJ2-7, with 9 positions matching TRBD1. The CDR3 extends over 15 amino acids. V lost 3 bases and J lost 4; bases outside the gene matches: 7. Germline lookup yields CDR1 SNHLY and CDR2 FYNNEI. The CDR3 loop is CASSERQGVLYEQYF. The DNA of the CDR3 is TGTGCCAGCAGTGAGCGACAGGGGGTTCTTTACGAGCAGTACTTC.

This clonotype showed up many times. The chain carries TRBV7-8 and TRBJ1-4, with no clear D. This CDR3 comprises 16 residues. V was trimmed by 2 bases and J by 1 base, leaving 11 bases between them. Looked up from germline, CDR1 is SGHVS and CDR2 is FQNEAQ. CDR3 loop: CASSLRVDGTNEKLFF. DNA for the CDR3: TGTGCCAGCAGCTTAAGGGTGGACGGAACTAATGAAAAACTGTTTTTT.